The 24 T cell receptor beta chains listed next were all sequenced from one sample in a study of blood T cell repertoires in COVID-19. This table comes from immunoSEQ multiplex PCR, and its TCRdb copy is limited to in-frame clones, with some not included. Found here are 25,000 to 30,000 clones, nearly 80% of them singletons; the top ten hold 40% to 55%. Sequenced input: peripheral blood. Receptor source: a woman in her seventies with acute or convalescent COVID-19.

The V gene is TRBV6-4, the J gene TRBJ2-7, with 9 bases matching TRBD2. The CDR3 covers 17 residues. Germline-derived CDR1 and CDR2 are MRHNA and SNTAGT. J gave up 3 bases and V 0 bases, and 9 bases lay outside the gene matches. The CDR3 region has the DNA TGTGCCAGCAGTGACTCGATATTTGGCGGGAGGGACTACGAGCAGTACTTC. Its protein is CASSDSIFGGRDYEQYF.

The J gene is TRBJ2-5, the V gene TRBV5-1, with D possibly being TRBD2 (6 bases). CDR3 length: 15 residues. V lost 0 bases and J lost 3, with 12 bases in between. The germline gives CDR1 SGHRS, CDR2 YFSETQ. Here the CDR3 DNA reads TGCGCCAGCAGCTTGGGGGCTAGCGTGAAAGAGACCCAGTACTTC. Its translation is CASSLGASVKETQYF.

The rearrangement uses TRBV5-5 and TRBJ2-1; TRBD2 agrees at 7 bases. The J segment lost 7 bases and the V segment lost 2 bases, leaving 9 bases of the junction unmatched. This CDR3 has 15 residues. Per the germline V gene, CDR1 is SGHKS and CDR2 is YYEKEE (reference sequence). The CDR3 loop is CASSLTGLSLNEQFF. CDR3 sequence (DNA): TGTGCCAGCAGCTTAACGGGACTATCGTTGAATGAGCAGTTCTTC.

This chain links TRBV6-6 with TRBJ2-7, with 11 bases aligning to TRBD1. Looked up from germline, CDR1 is MNHNY and CDR2 is SVGAGI (reference sequence). The CDR3 covers 15 residues. V trimming: 4 bases; J trimming: 7 bases; junction bases outside the gene matches: 9. Here the CDR3 reads CASSSRDRGGREQYF. CDR3 in DNA: TGTGCCAGCAGTTCCCGGGACAGGGGGGGCCGGGAGCAGTACTTC.

V and J are TRBV18 and TRBJ2-5, with 9 bases fitting TRBD2. Germline V gives CDR1 KGHSH, CDR2 LQKENI. This CDR3 is 16 amino acids long. V lost 7 bases, J lost 5 bases, and 14 bases stayed unmatched. The CDR3 region has the DNA TGTGCCAGCTGGGGCCCTAGCGGGACCAACCTGGAGACCCAGTACTTC. It is translated as CASWGPSGTNLETQYF. The full variable domain, its missing parts supplied by reference TRBV18 and TRBJ2-5, is NAGVMQNPRHLVRRRGQEARLRCSPMKGHSHVYWYRQLPEEGLKFMVYLQKENIIDESGMPKERFSAEFPKEGPSILRIQQVVRGDSAAYFCASWGPSGTNLETQYFGPGTRLLVL.

The chain has TRBV27 and TRBJ2-1; D is uncertain. Trimming removed 8 bases at V and 2 bases at J, with 13 bases between. The V gene's germline CDR1 is MNHEY and CDR2 SMNVEV (reference sequence). There are 14 residues in the CDR3. For the CDR3, the DNA is TGTGCCAGCCACGGCCCGGGTCCCTACAATGAGCAGTTCTTC. Its protein product is CASHGPGPYNEQFF.

This chain joins TRBV28 and TRBJ2-5; the D gene is possibly TRBD2 (5 bases). Germline V gene sequence: CDR1 MDHEN, CDR2 SYDVKM. V gave up 1 base and J gave up 1 base, with 7 bases separating them. The CDR3 has 14 amino acids. The CDR3 nucleotides are TGTGCCAGCAGTTTATCGGGGAGCCAAGAGACCCAGTACTTC. As protein: CASSLSGSQETQYF.

The rearrangement uses TRBV2 and TRBJ2-1; 9 bases are shared with TRBD2. J gave up 6 bases and V 2 bases, and 2 bases lay outside the gene matches. The germline gives CDR1 SNHLY, CDR2 FYNNEI. This CDR3 region has 14 residues. The chain's CDR3 is CASSETSGRNEQFF. For the CDR3, the DNA is TGTGCCAGCAGTGAAACTAGCGGGCGCAATGAGCAGTTCTTC.

This chain joins TRBV7-3 and TRBJ2-3, with D maybe TRBD2 (7 bases). This CDR3 is built from 16 residues. V was clipped by 4 bases and J by 0 bases, with 14 bases between them. In germline, CDR1 is SGHTA, CDR2 FQGTGA. CDR3 in amino acids: CASSYRGDMSTDTQYF. The DNA of the CDR3 is TGTGCCAGCAGCTACCGGGGGGACATGAGCACAGATACGCAGTATTTT.

The chain has TRBV11-3 and TRBJ2-1, with 9 bases fitting TRBD2. Germline V gene sequence: CDR1 SGHNT, CDR2 YENEEA. The CDR3 has 15 amino acids. J lost 7 bases, V lost 5 bases, and 9 bases had no gene match. As DNA, the CDR3 is TGTGCCAGCAGCCGAAATAGCGGGAGTCGAAATGAGCAGTTCTTC. Its translation is CASSRNSGSRNEQFF.

This clone has a single count. This rearrangement joins TRBV7-2 to TRBJ1-3, with TRBD1 matching over 9 bases. Trimming at V came to 5 bases and at J to 8 bases, leaving 7 bases not matched to a gene. This CDR3 contains 14 residues. Germline values: CDR1 SGHTA, CDR2 FQGNSA. In nucleotides, the CDR3 is TGTGCCAGCAGCATAAAGGGACAGGGACACACCATATATTTT. Encoded protein: CASSIKGQGHTIYF.

The CDR3: CASSTRTGELFF. The CDR3 bases are TGTGCCAGTAGTACTAGAACCGGGGAGCTGTTTTTT. The chain joins TRBV19 to TRBJ2-2; D remains ambiguous. V was trimmed by 4 bases and J by 5 bases, leaving 5 bases between them. CDR1 is LNHDA and CDR2 is SQIVND in the germline V gene (reference sequence). There are 12 residues in the CDR3.

V is TRBV25-1 and J is TRBJ2-3; D not resolved. The CDR3 totals 14 residues. CDR1 is MGHDK and CDR2 is SYGVNS in the germline V gene. Trimming pared 3 bases from V and 2 bases from J, leaving 9 bases between. In DNA, the CDR3 is TGTGCCAGCAGTGAGCCAGGCCCCACAGATACGCAGTATTTT. Protein product: CASSEPGPTDTQYF.

The J gene is TRBJ1-1, the V gene TRBV7-2; 12 nucleotides line up with TRBD1. This CDR3 spans 16 amino acids. V lost 3 bases to trimming and J lost 5 bases; unmatched junction nucleotides: 7. The germline CDR1 and CDR2 sequences are SGHTA and FQGNSA. CDR3 region: CASSLRDRGPLTEAFF. CDR3 DNA sequence: TGTGCCAGCAGCTTGAGGGACAGGGGGCCGTTAACTGAAGCTTTCTTT.

This sequence joins TRBV16 and TRBJ1-4; no definite D call. With 0 bases removed from V and 8 bases from J, the gap between germline ends came to 10 bases. The germline gives CDR1 KGHSY, CDR2 FQNENV. CDR3 length: 14 amino acids. CDR3 sequence reads: CASSQSNQVEKLFF. Here the CDR3 DNA reads TGTGCCAGCAGCCAATCGAACCAGGTGGAAAAACTGTTTTTT.

The rearrangement links TRBV6-1 to TRBJ1-1; D is unresolved. The CDR3 covers 14 residues. Trimming took off 1 base at V and 0 bases at J, with 6 bases between the two ends. Germline V gene sequence: CDR1 MNHNS, CDR2 SASEGT. Here the CDR3 reads CASSEDWLNTEAFF. The CDR3 DNA reads as TGTGCCAGCAGTGAAGATTGGCTGAACACTGAAGCTTTCTTT.

The CDR3 spells CASIQGAGGYTF. The CDR3 bases are TGTGCCAGCATCCAGGGGGCGGGCGGCTACACCTTC. The chain links TRBV28 to TRBJ1-2; 8 positions agree with TRBD1. This CDR3 is built from 12 residues. CDR1 is MDHEN, CDR2 SYDVKM, per germline. After removal of 7 bases from V and 8 bases from J, the junction contained 6 bases not matched to a gene.

The rearrangement joins TRBV24-1 to TRBJ2-1, with 8 positions matching TRBD1. V lost 5 bases, J lost 5 bases, and 7 bases stayed unmatched. The germline V gene has CDR1 KGHDR and CDR2 SFDVKD. CDR3 size: 15 residues. This chain's CDR3 is CATSGREQGDNEQFF. CDR3 DNA sequence: TGTGCCACCAGTGGCAGGGAACAGGGGGACAATGAGCAGTTCTTC.

The genes are TRBV28 and TRBJ1-5; 7 bases line up with TRBD1. V shed 7 bases and J 2 bases; nucleotides not matched to a gene: 8. This CDR3 has 15 residues. Germline CDR1 is MDHEN and CDR2 is SYDVKM. DNA for the CDR3: TGTGCCAGCACCCTCCAGGGGGACGGCAATCAGCCCCAGCATTTT. Its translation: CASTLQGDGNQPQHF.

CDR3 bases: TGTGCCAGCAGCATTAGCGGGGGGGCCCACAATGAGCAGTTCTTC. This sequence encodes CASSISGGAHNEQFF. The rearrangement joins TRBV7-2 to TRBJ2-1; 11 nucleotides line up with TRBD2. The CDR3 length is 15 residues. V lost 5 bases to trimming and J lost 5 bases; unmatched junction nucleotides: 5. The germline V gene encodes CDR1 SGHTA and CDR2 FQGNSA.

This chain connects TRBV4-2 to TRBJ2-7; TRBD1 aligns across 9 bases. The CDR3 extends over 16 amino acids. V trimming: 1 base; J trimming: 4 bases; junction bases outside the gene matches: 8. Germline values: CDR1 LGHNA, CDR2 YNFKEQ. The chain's CDR3 is CASSQVGQGSGYEQYF. DNA for the CDR3: TGTGCCAGCAGCCAAGTAGGACAGGGGTCGGGATACGAGCAGTACTTC.

V gene TRBV6-6 combines with J gene TRBJ2-6; no clear D. This CDR3 comprises 14 residues. Trimming removed 5 bases from V and 0 bases from J, with 5 bases in between. Germline CDR1 and CDR2: MNHNY and SVGAGI (reference sequence). CDR3: CASSPLSGANVLTF. In nucleotides, the CDR3 is TGTGCCAGCAGTCCACTCTCTGGGGCCAACGTCCTGACTTTC.

As DNA, the CDR3 is TGTGCCAGCAGCAAATCATCGAGAGGGAACTATGGCTACACCTTC. It is translated as CASSKSSRGNYGYTF. The chain carries TRBV21-1 and TRBJ1-2. TRBV21-1 is reported as a pseudogene. The CDR3 is made up of 15 amino acids.

The V call is TRBV27, the J call TRBJ2-3, with 9 bases lining up with TRBD2. Germline values: CDR1 MNHEY, CDR2 SMNVEV (reference sequence). The CDR3 spans 17 residues. V dropped 4 bases and J dropped 1; count of bases not matched to a gene: 9. Here the CDR3 reads CASSSTGASGGTDTQYF. The CDR3 DNA reads TGTGCCAGCAGTTCTACAGGGGCTAGCGGGGGCACAGATACGCAGTATTTT.